This T cell receptor (beta chain) is from a study of metastatic and nonmetastatic thyroid tumors. Study in general: Where malignant and benign thyroid patients were concerned, repertoires were compared across blood and tumor or nodule tissue. Points from the study as a whole: Patients with malignant thyroid tumors reportedly had significantly higher TCR beta diversity than those with benign nodules, in blood and tumor.

Among the patients, none had received any treatment before thyroid surgery. This clone was detected a few times. Its antigen is as yet unknown. Per the original methods: Clinicopathological groups differed in CDR3, with these differences serving to build a distant-metastasis classifier for papillary thyroid cancer. TCRdb ran MiXCR on the PCR reads. The V and J calls come from TCRdb's annotation, not from the publication. The table shows roughly 90,000 clones, with 15% occurring only once. What was sequenced was blood. The receptor was isolated from a female donor with papillary thyroid cancer or a benign thyroid nodule (not recorded which). Some clones in this sample may be carry-over from other donors' samples.

Written as DNA, the CDR3 is TGTGCCAGCAGCCCGTCGGGAGGATCCCTCCACTTT. Translated, it gives CASSPSGGSLHF. This rearrangement joins TRBV5-4 to TRBJ1-6; D is uncertain. Between the trimmed V and J ends, which lost 4 bases and 14 bases, there was a span of 13 bases. The CDR3 loop spans 12 amino acids. Per the germline V gene, CDR1 is SGHNT and CDR2 is YYREEE (reference sequence). The entire variable domain, with the rest obtained from reference TRBV5-4 and TRBJ1-6, is as follows: ETGVTQSPTHLIKTRGQQVTLRCSSQSGHNTVSWYQQALGQGPQFIFQYYREEENGRGNFPPRFSGLQFPNYSSELNVNALELDDSALYLCASSPSGGSLHFGNGTRLTVT.